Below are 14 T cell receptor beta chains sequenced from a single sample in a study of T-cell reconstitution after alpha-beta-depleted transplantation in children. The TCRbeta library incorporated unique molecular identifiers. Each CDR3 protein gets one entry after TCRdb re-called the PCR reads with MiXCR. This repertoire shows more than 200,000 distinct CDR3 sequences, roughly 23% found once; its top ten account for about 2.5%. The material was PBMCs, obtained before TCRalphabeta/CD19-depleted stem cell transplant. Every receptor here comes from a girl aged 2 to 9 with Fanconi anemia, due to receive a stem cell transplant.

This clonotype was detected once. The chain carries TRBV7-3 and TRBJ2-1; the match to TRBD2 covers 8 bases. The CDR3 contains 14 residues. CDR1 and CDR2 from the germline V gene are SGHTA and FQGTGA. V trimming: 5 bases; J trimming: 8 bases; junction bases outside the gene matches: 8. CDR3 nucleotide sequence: TGTGCCAGCAGCCAATCCGGGACTAGTCATGAGCAGTTCTTC. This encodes CASSQSGTSHEQFF.

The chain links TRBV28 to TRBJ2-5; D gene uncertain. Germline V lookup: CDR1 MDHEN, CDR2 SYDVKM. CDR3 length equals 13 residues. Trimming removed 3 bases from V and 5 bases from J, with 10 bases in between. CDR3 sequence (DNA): TGTGCCAGCAGTTTCCCCCCTACGGAGACCCAGTACTTC. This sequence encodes CASSFPPTETQYF. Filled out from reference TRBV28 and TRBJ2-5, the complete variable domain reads DVKVTQSSRYLVKRTGEKVFLECVQDMDHENMFWYRQDPGLGLRLIYFSYDVKMKEKGDIPEGYSVSREKKERFSLILESASTNQTSMYLCASSFPPTETQYFGPGTRLLVL.

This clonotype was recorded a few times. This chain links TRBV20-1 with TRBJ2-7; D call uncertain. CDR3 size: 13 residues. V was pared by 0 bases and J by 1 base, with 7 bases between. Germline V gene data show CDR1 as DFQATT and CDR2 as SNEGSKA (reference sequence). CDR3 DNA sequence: TGCAGTGCTAGAGATCGAAGGTCCTACGAGCAGTACTTC. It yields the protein CSARDRRSYEQYF.

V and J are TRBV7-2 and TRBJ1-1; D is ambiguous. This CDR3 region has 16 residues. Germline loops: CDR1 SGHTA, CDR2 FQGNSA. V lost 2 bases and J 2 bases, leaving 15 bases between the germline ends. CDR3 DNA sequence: TGTGCCAGCAGCTTAAATCGTGGAGGGTTTAACACTGAAGCTTTCTTT. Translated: CASSLNRGGFNTEAFF.

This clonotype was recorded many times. The CDR3: CASSVPYNEQFF. The CDR3 DNA is TGCGCCAGCTCGGTCCCTTACAATGAGCAGTTCTTC. The chain recombines TRBV5-1 with TRBJ2-1; D uncertain. Germline V gives CDR1 SGHRS, CDR2 YFSETQ. Trimming stripped 7 bases from V and 4 bases from J, with 9 bases between. CDR3 length: 12 residues.

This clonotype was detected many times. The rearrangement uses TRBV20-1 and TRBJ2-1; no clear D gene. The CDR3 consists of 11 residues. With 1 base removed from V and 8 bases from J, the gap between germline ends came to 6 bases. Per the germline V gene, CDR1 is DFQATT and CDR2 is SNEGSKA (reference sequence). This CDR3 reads CSARVFDEQFF. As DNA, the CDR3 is TGCAGTGCTAGAGTATTCGATGAGCAGTTCTTC.

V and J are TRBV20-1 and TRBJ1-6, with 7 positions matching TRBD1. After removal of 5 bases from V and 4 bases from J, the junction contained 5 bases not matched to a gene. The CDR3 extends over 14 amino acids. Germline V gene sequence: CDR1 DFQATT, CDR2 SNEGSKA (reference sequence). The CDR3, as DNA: TGCAGTGCTTCCCGACAGGGATATAATTCACCCCTCCACTTT. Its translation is CSASRQGYNSPLHF.

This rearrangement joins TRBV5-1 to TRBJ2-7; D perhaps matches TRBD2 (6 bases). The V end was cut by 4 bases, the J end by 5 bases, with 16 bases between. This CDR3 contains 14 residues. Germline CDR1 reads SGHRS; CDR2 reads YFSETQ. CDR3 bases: TGCGCCAGCAGCGACACGGACTATAGCGACGAGCAGTACTTC. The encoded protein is CASSDTDYSDEQYF.

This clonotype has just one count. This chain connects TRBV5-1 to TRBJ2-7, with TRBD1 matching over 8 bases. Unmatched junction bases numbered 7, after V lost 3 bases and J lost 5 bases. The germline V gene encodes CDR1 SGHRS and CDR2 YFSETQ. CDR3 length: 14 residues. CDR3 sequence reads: CASSSGGAWDEQYF. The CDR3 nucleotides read TGCGCCAGCAGCTCAGGGGGCGCATGGGACGAGCAGTACTTC.

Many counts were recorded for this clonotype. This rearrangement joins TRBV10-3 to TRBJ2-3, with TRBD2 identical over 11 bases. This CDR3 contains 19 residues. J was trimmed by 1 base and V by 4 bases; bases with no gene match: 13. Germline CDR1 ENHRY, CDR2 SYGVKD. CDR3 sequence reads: CAISGISGGAAIGTDTQYF. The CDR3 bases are TGTGCCATCAGTGGAATTAGCGGGGGGGCAGCGATTGGCACAGATACGCAGTATTTT.

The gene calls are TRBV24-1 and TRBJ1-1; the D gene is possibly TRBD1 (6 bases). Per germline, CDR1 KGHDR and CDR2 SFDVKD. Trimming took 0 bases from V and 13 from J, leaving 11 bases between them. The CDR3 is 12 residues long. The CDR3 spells CATSDLWGPVFF. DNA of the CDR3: TGTGCCACCAGTGATTTGTGGGGGCCGGTTTTCTTT.

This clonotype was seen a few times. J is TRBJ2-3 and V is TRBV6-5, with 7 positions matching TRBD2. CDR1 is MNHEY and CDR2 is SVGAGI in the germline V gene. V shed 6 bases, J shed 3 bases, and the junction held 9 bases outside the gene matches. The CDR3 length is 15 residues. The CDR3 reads CASSPEISGTDTQYF. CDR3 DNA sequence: TGTGCCAGCAGCCCTGAAATTAGCGGGACAGATACGCAGTATTTT.

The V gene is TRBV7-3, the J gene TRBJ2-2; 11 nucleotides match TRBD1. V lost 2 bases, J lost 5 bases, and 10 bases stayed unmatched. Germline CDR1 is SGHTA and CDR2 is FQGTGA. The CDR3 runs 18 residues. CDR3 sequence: CASSLSGLRDRGTGELFF. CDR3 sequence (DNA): TGTGCCAGCAGCTTATCGGGATTAAGGGACAGGGGGACCGGGGAGCTGTTTTTT.

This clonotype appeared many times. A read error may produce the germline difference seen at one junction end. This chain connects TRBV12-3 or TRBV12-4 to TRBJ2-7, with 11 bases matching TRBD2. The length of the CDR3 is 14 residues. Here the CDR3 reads CASSYSGRAYEQYF. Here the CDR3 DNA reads TGCGCCAGCAGCTATAGCGGGAGGGCCTACGAGCAGTACTTC.